The text below deals with one T cell receptor (beta chain). Its antigen is still unknown. Trimming took off 2 bases at V and 8 bases at J, with 8 bases between the two ends. This CDR3 comprises 12 residues. Germline V gene data show CDR1 as SGHRS and CDR2 as YFSETQ. A multiplex PCR was run with 60 Vbeta primers and 13 Jbeta primers. Profiling relied on immunoSEQ multiplex PCR, and the TCRdb table lists in-frame clones only, not all of them. In total, the table holds 130,000 to 150,000 clones. The data derive from a study of cytomegalovirus exposure and HLA in healthy donors. Study-wide findings and caveats: Later work found most CMV-associated TCR beta chains apparently HLA-restricted. High specificity and sensitivity for cytomegalovirus status were reported for the classifier. Researchers counted roughly 150 TCR beta chains as cytomegalovirus-associated. A few CMV-associated chains were confirmed in vitro to be specific for CMV antigens.

This clonotype was obtained from a woman in her 50s in good health and CMV-seronegative. Sequenced input: PBMCs. The V gene is TRBV5-1, the J gene TRBJ2-1, with D possibly matching TRBD1 (6 bases). Here the CDR3 DNA reads TGCGCCAGCAGCTTTGGGGGCGATGAGCAGTTCTTC. Amino acid sequence: CASSFGGDEQFF.